The 16 T cell receptor beta chains reported below all come from one sample, sequenced in a study of neoadjuvant nivolumab and ipilimumab in lung cancer. Sequencing used immunoSEQ multiplex PCR; TCRdb keeps in-frame clones, though not all of them. The table includes 5,500 to 9,000 clones, over 80% detected once. Here the sequenced sample was tumor tissue, taken after neoadjuvant nivolumab, alone or with ipilimumab, at or shortly before surgery. These receptors all come from an adult with non-small cell lung cancer.

The genes are TRBV5-5 and TRBJ1-2; D call uncertain. V was pared by 4 bases and J by 3 bases, with 10 bases between. The germline V gene has CDR1 SGHKS and CDR2 YYEKEE (reference sequence). The CDR3 extends over 13 amino acids. CDR3 region: CASSLDRHYGYTF. The CDR3 bases are TGTGCCAGCAGCCTGGACCGTCACTATGGCTACACCTTC.

The chain joins TRBV18 to TRBJ1-2; tentative D call: TRBD1 (5 bases). Looked up from germline, CDR1 is KGHSH and CDR2 is LQKENI. The V gene lost 3 bases and the J gene lost 8 bases, with 19 bases spanning the gap. The CDR3 is made up of 15 amino acids. CDR3 nucleotides: TGTGCCAGCTCACCGGGGGGGACCGTTGAGGTGGGCTACACCTTC. It encodes CASSPGGTVEVGYTF.

V is TRBV6-7 and J is TRBJ2-7; 10 nucleotides align to TRBD1. TRBV6-7 counts as an open reading frame of uncertain function. Trimming took 8 bases from V and 5 from J; bases not matched to a gene: 12. The CDR3 is 15 residues long. CDR3 amino acids: CASPYSGTGEDEQYF. The CDR3 DNA reads as TGTGCCAGCCCCTATTCCGGGACAGGGGAGGACGAGCAGTACTTC.

The V and J genes are TRBV5-4 and TRBJ2-5, with a weak D call TRBD1 (5 bases). This CDR3 comprises 13 residues. Germline CDR1 and CDR2: SGHNT and YYREEE (reference sequence). Deletions cut 0 bases from V and 3 bases from J, with 6 bases between. Here the CDR3 DNA reads TGTGCCAGCAGCTTGGTAGGGGAAGAGACCCAGTACTTC. This translates into CASSLVGEETQYF.

The J gene is TRBJ1-6, the V gene TRBV11-2; TRBD1 might be the D (6 bases). The CDR3 contains 14 residues. Deletions cut 3 bases from V and 5 bases from J, with 8 bases between. The V gene's germline CDR1 is SGHAT and CDR2 FQNNGV. Here the CDR3 reads CASSFSGDNSPLHF. The CDR3 DNA follows: TGTGCCAGCAGCTTCTCAGGGGATAATTCACCCCTCCACTTT.

The chain couples TRBV6-1 to TRBJ2-7; D not certain. V was shortened by 4 bases and J by 2 bases, with 12 bases between the two germline ends. Germline values: CDR1 MNHNS, CDR2 SASEGT. CDR3 length equals 14 residues. CDR3 nucleotide sequence: TGTGCCAGCAGTGGGGCAGTGGAAGCCTACGAGCAGTACTTC. Residues: CASSGAVEAYEQYF.

The chain carries TRBV7-8 and TRBJ1-1, with unresolved D. In germline, CDR1 is SGHVS, CDR2 FQNEAQ. This CDR3 is built from 14 residues. Trimming removed 4 bases at V and 1 base at J, with 10 bases between. CDR3 sequence reads: CASSYTRRNTEAFF. DNA for the CDR3: TGTGCCAGCAGCTATACCAGACGGAACACTGAAGCTTTCTTT.

The chain links TRBV5-1 to TRBJ2-5; the D is unclear. The CDR3 covers 14 residues. Trimming removed 0 bases at V and 5 bases at J, with 11 bases between. Germline CDR1 and CDR2: SGHRS and YFSETQ. The CDR3 sequence: CASSLDSTDETQYF. The CDR3 DNA follows: TGCGCCAGCAGCTTGGACTCCACGGACGAGACCCAGTACTTC. The entire variable domain, with the rest obtained from reference TRBV5-1 and TRBJ2-5, is as follows: KAGVTQTPRYLIKTRGQQVTLSCSPISGHRSVSWYQQTPGQGLQFLFEYFSETQRNKGNFPGRFSGRQFSNSRSEMNVSTLELGDSALYLCASSLDSTDETQYFGPGTRLLVL.

This rearrangement joins TRBV5-4 to TRBJ1-2, with D perhaps TRBD1 (5 bases). The CDR3 totals 16 residues. Trimming removed 0 bases from V and 0 bases from J, with 12 bases in between. Germline V gene sequence: CDR1 SGHNT, CDR2 YYREEE (reference sequence). CDR3 amino acids: CASSLEGRAANYGYTF. CDR3 DNA sequence: TGTGCCAGCAGCTTGGAGGGCAGGGCGGCTAACTATGGCTACACCTTC.

This clone has more than one count but fewer than ten. This chain links TRBV28 with TRBJ1-5; 7 nucleotides align to TRBD1. V gave up 6 bases and J gave up 7 bases; unmatched junction bases: 6. This CDR3 has 13 residues. CDR1 is MDHEN, CDR2 SYDVKM, per germline. For the CDR3, the DNA is TGTGCCAGCAGGGAGGGGGCAGGACAGCCCCAGCATTTT. It yields the protein CASREGAGQPQHF.

This clone was detected only once. This chain connects TRBV5-6 to TRBJ2-1; either TRBD1 or TRBD2 may fit D (5 bases each). From germline, CDR1 is SGHDT and CDR2 YYEEEE. The CDR3 has 13 amino acids. Trimming cost V 5 bases and J 5 bases, with 11 bases left between them. The CDR3 here is CASSVGTNNEQFF. The CDR3 region has the DNA TGTGCCAGCAGTGTTGGGACCAACAATGAGCAGTTCTTC.

The CDR3 DNA reads as TGCGCCAGCAGCTCGGGACTAGCGGGGGGCGTCGAGACCCAGTACTTC. Its protein is CASSSGLAGGVETQYF. The chain links TRBV5-1 to TRBJ2-5, with TRBD2 identical over 15 bases. The germline V gene has CDR1 SGHRS and CDR2 YFSETQ. Trimming at V came to 3 bases and at J to 5 bases, leaving 5 bases not matched to a gene. The CDR3 is 16 amino acids.

The rearrangement uses TRBV6-1 and TRBJ1-2; unclear D gene. V gave up 6 bases and J gave up 2 bases, with 10 bases separating them. Germline assignment: CDR1 MNHNS and CDR2 SASEGT. The CDR3 is 13 residues long. In DNA form, the CDR3 reads TGTGCCAGCAGAGATGGGAGCAACTATGGCTACACCTTC. Translating it yields CASRDGSNYGYTF.

Written as DNA, the CDR3 is TGTGCCAGCTCCCCGACAGGGGACTATGGCTACACCTTC. As protein: CASSPTGDYGYTF. V usage is TRBV18 and J usage is TRBJ1-2, with 8 positions matching TRBD1. V dropped 6 bases and J dropped 3; count of bases not matched to a gene: 3. Per germline, CDR1 KGHSH and CDR2 LQKENI. The CDR3 contains 13 residues.

This clone was picked up a small number of times. This rearrangement joins TRBV7-9 to TRBJ2-3; the match to TRBD1 covers 10 bases. V was clipped by 5 bases and J by 2 bases; unmatched bases: 4. This CDR3 comprises 15 residues. Germline V gene data show CDR1 as SEHNR and CDR2 as FQNEAQ (reference sequence). For the CDR3, the DNA is TGTGCCAGCAGCATAGGACAGGGGGACACAGATACGCAGTATTTT. This encodes CASSIGQGDTDTQYF.

This clone came up a few times. The chain has TRBV10-1 and TRBJ1-5, with D uncertain. CDR1 and CDR2 (germline): WNHNN, SYGVQD (reference sequence). V lost 4 bases, J lost 5 bases, and 9 bases lay in between. The CDR3 contains 13 residues. CDR3 residues: CASSAAKDQPQHF. In nucleotides, the CDR3 is TGCGCCAGCAGTGCTGCAAAGGATCAGCCCCAGCATTTT.